This T cell receptor (beta chain) was documented in a study of T cells after yellow fever vaccination. Study-wide points: A limited proportion of clonotypes was detected within both the CD4 and CD8 compartments. FACS-sorted repertoires could contain abundant clonotypes contaminating from the bulk population. Re-detected after boosting: most primary clones, more than 95% of CD4 and around 86% of CD8.

The CDR3 runs 12 residues. V dropped 0 bases and J dropped 15; count of bases not matched to a gene: 4. Germline lookup yields CDR1 SGHNT and CDR2 YYREEE (reference sequence). Production of TCR cDNA was by 5'RACE template switching, which also added a universal primer site and UMIs. TCRdb independently ran MiXCR on the 5' RACE reads; one entry per CDR3 protein. The repertoire holds a few hundred thousand distinct CDR3 sequences, with about 3.5% as singletons. This clonotype was counted only a few times. Its antigen remains unknown. This TCR was recovered from a young man who received the YFV17D yellow fever vaccine. The chain carries TRBV5-4 and TRBJ2-3; 10 bases are shared with TRBD1. The sequenced sample was PBMCs, obtained on the day of the yellow fever booster vaccination. CDR3 in amino acids: CASSLDDRGLYF. The CDR3 DNA follows: TGTGCCAGCAGCTTGGACGACAGGGGGCTATATTTT.